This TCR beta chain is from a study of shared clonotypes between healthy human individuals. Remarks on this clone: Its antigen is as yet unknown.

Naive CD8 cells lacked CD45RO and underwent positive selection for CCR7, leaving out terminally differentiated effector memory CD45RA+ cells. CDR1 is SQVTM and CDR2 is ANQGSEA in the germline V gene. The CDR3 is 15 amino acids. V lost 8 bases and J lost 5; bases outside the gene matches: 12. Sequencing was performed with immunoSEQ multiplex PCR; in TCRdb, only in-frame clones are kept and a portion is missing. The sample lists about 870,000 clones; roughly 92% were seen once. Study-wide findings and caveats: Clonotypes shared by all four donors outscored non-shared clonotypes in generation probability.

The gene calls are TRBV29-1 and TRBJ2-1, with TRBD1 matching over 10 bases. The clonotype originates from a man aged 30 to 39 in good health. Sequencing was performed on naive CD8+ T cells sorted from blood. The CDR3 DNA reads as TGCAGCACTGGGGGCGGGGACAGGGGTGACAATGAGCAGTTCTTC. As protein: CSTGGGDRGDNEQFF.